A selection of T cell receptor beta chains follows, all from one sample in a study of cytomegalovirus exposure and HLA in healthy donors. Data came from immunoSEQ multiplex PCR; TCRdb stores just in-frame clones and leaves some out. The sample includes roughly 150,000 clones, roughly 87% of them seen just once. Sequenced sample: PBMCs. The source is a girl between 5 and 17 years old in good health and CMV-seropositive. Both conserved end residues are part of each CDR3. D genes are given only for firm matches. For some rows the clone size is stated as once, few or many, or as a class when expanded; others skip it.

size: once
D: -
V: TRBV9
J: TRBJ1-2
length: 13
CDR3: CATSSPTGYGYTF
DNA: TGTGCCACCTCCTCTCCCACGGGCTATGGCTACACCTTC

size: few
D: -
V: TRBV28
J: TRBJ1-1
length: 18
CDR3: CASSPTGLPENLNTEAFF
DNA: TGTGCCAGCTCTCCGACAGGACTCCCTGAGAACTTGAACACTGAAGCTTTCTTT

size: -
D: -
V: TRBV6-1
J: TRBJ2-7
length: 12
CDR3: CASSAGRYEQYF
DNA: TGTGCCAGCAGCGCGGGTCGCTACGAGCAGTACTTC

size: -
D: TRBD2
V: TRBV5-4
J: TRBJ2-1
length: 16
CDR3: CASSPAVAGAAYEQFF
DNA: TGTGCCAGCAGCCCAGCGGTAGCGGGAGCGGCCTATGAGCAGTTCTTC

size: -
D: -
V: TRBV5-1
J: TRBJ2-1
length: 15
CDR3: CASSFGGSLYNEQFF
DNA: TGCGCCAGCAGCTTCGGCGGGTCCCTCTACAATGAGCAGTTCTTC

size: -
D: TRBD2
V: TRBV28
J: TRBJ2-5
length: 18
CDR3: CASSSPLAGGESSETQYF
DNA: TGTGCCAGCAGTTCCCCTTTAGCGGGAGGGGAATCGTCGGAGACCCAGTACTTC

size: -
D: -
V: TRBV6-1
J: TRBJ1-1
length: 16
CDR3: CASSDVPQGMNTEAFF
DNA: TGTGCCAGCAGTGATGTCCCTCAGGGCATGAACACTGAAGCTTTCTTT

size: few
D: -
V: TRBV5-5
J: TRBJ2-7
length: 15
CDR3: CASSNSPQGIYEQYF
DNA: TGTGCCAGCAGCAATAGCCCGCAGGGAATCTACGAGCAGTACTTC

size: -
D: -
V: TRBV2
J: TRBJ1-3
length: 18
CDR3: CASSESGGVQTSGNTIYF
DNA: TGTGCCAGCAGTGAATCGGGAGGGGTCCAAACATCTGGAAACACCATATATTTT

size: -
D: -
V: TRBV7-9
J: TRBJ2-5
length: 13
CDR3: CASSPINGETQYF
DNA: TGTGCCAGCAGCCCTATCAACGGGGAGACCCAGTACTTC

size: -
D: TRBD1
V: TRBV5-1
J: TRBJ1-1
length: 14
CDR3: CASSLGQGGTEAFF
DNA: TGCGCCAGCAGCTTGGGACAGGGGGGCACTGAAGCTTTCTTT

size: -
D: TRBD1
V: TRBV27
J: TRBJ1-2
length: 13
CDR3: CASRAQGASGYTF
DNA: TGTGCCAGCAGAGCACAGGGGGCGTCTGGCTACACCTTC

size: -
D: -
V: TRBV7-9
J: TRBJ2-7
length: 15
CDR3: CASSSLGTGSYEQYF
DNA: TGTGCCAGCAGCTCCCTCGGAACAGGGAGCTACGAGCAGTACTTC

size: -
D: -
V: TRBV28
J: TRBJ2-1
length: 17
CDR3: CASSFFKREDSYNEQFF
DNA: TGTGCCAGCAGTTTTTTTAAGAGGGAGGACTCCTACAATGAGCAGTTCTTC

size: -
D: TRBD1
V: TRBV9
J: TRBJ2-3
length: 17
CDR3: CASSVDRDSGHTDTQYF
DNA: TGTGCCAGCAGCGTAGATCGGGACAGCGGACACACAGATACGCAGTATTTT

size: -
D: -
V: TRBV6-6
J: TRBJ1-1
length: 15
CDR3: CASSYPFQGNTEAFF
DNA: TGTGCCAGCAGTTATCCATTTCAGGGGAACACTGAAGCTTTCTTT

size: -
D: -
V: TRBV28
J: TRBJ2-7
length: 14
CDR3: CASSLVAGNYEQYF
DNA: TGTGCCAGCAGTTTAGTTGCAGGGAACTACGAGCAGTACTTC

size: -
D: TRBD1
V: TRBV4-3
J: TRBJ2-5
length: 16
CDR3: CASSQDGTGVGETQYF
DNA: TGCGCCAGCAGCCAAGATGGGACAGGGGTAGGGGAGACCCAGTACTTC

size: -
D: -
V: TRBV21-1
J: TRBJ2-2
length: 14
CDR3: CASSTGPGDGELFF
DNA: TGTGCCAGCAGCACTGGACCGGGGGACGGGGAGCTGTTTTTT

size: -
D: TRBD1
V: TRBV28
J: TRBJ2-7
length: 14
CDR3: CASTPGQGGYEQYF
DNA: TGTGCCAGCACTCCGGGACAGGGGGGTTACGAGCAGTACTTC

size: -
D: -
V: TRBV19
J: TRBJ2-2
length: 15
CDR3: CASSILLGGTGELFF
DNA: TGTGCCAGTAGTATTCTACTGGGAGGCACCGGGGAGCTGTTTTTT

size: -
D: TRBD1
V: TRBV6-6
J: TRBJ1-4
length: 16
CDR3: CASSYASEGQEEKLFF
DNA: TGTGCCAGCAGTTACGCTAGTGAGGGACAGGAGGAAAAACTGTTTTTT

size: -
D: -
V: TRBV2
J: TRBJ1-1
length: 13
CDR3: CASKLGGDTEAFF
DNA: TGTGCCAGCAAACTGGGAGGTGACACTGAAGCTTTCTTT

size: -
D: TRBD2
V: TRBV5-1
J: TRBJ2-2
length: 15
CDR3: CASSFTGTSAGELFF
DNA: TGCGCCAGCAGCTTCACCGGGACTAGTGCCGGGGAGCTGTTTTTT

size: -
D: -
V: TRBV27
J: TRBJ2-3
length: 14
CDR3: CASSYSRSTDTQYF
DNA: TGTGCCAGCAGTTACTCCCGAAGCACAGATACGCAGTATTTT

size: -
D: TRBD1
V: TRBV19
J: TRBJ2-5
length: 15
CDR3: CASSARDRGLGTQYF
DNA: TGTGCCAGTAGTGCCCGGGACAGGGGCTTAGGGACCCAGTACTTC

size: -
D: -
V: TRBV28
J: TRBJ1-2
length: 15
CDR3: CASSLPGRGELGYTF
DNA: TGTGCCAGCAGTTTACCCGGGAGGGGGGAACTTGGCTACACCTTC

size: -
D: -
V: TRBV4-1
J: TRBJ2-7
length: 16
CDR3: CASSQPGRAGTYEQYF
DNA: TGCGCCAGCAGCCAACCGGGCCGGGCGGGTACCTACGAGCAGTACTTC